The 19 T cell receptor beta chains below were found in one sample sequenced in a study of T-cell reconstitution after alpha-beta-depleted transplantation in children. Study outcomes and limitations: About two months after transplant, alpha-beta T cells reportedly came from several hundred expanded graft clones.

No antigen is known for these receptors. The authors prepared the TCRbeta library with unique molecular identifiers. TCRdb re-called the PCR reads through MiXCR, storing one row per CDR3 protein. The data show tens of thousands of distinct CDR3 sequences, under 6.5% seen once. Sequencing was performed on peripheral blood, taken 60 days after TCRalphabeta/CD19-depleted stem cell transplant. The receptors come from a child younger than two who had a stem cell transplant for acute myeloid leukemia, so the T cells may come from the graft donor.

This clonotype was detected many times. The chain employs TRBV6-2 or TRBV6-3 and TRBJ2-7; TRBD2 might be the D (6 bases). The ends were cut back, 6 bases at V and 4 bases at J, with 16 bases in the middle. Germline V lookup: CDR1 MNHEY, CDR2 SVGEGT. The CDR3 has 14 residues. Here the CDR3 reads CASSPVGEAYEQYF. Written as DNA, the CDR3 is TGTGCCAGCAGCCCCGTCGGGGAGGCTTACGAGCAGTACTTC.

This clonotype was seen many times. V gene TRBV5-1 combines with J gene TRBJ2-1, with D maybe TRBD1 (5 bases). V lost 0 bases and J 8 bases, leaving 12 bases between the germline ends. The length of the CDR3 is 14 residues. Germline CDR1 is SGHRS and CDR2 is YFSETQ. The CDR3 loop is CASSLVDPRDEQFF. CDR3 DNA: TGCGCCAGCAGCTTGGTGGACCCCAGGGATGAGCAGTTCTTC.

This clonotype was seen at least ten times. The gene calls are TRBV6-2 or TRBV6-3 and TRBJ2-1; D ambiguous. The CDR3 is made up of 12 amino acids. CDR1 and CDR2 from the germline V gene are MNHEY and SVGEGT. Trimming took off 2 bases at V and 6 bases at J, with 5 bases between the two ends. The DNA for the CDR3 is TGTGCCAGCAGTTACAATTTCAATGAGCAGTTCTTC. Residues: CASSYNFNEQFF.

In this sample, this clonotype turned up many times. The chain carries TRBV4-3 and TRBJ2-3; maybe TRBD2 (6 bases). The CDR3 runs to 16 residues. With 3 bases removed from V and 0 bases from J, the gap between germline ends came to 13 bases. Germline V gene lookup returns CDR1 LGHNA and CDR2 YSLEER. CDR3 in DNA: TGCGCCAGCAGCCAGGGGACTGGGACTAGCACAGATACGCAGTATTTT. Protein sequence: CASSQGTGTSTDTQYF.

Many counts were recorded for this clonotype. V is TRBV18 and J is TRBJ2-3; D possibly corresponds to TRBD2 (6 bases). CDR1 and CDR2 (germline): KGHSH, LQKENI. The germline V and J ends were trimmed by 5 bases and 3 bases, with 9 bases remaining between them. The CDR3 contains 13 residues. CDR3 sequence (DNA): TGTGCCAGCTCATTCGGGGGAACAGATACGCAGTATTTT. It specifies CASSFGGTDTQYF.

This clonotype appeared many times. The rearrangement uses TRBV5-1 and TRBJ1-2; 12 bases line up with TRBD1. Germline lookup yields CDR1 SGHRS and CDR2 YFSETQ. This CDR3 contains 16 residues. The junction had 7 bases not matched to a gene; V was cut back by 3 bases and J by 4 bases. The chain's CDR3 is CASSYSGQGAFYGYTF. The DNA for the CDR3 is TGCGCCAGCAGCTACTCGGGACAGGGGGCTTTCTATGGCTACACCTTC.

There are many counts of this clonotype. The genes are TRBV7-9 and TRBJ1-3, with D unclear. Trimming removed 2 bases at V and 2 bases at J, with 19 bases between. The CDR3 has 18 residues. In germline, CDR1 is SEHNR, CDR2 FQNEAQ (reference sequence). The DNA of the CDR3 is TGTGCCAGCAGCTTACTCGGTGCCTATAGGCAGACTGGAAACACCATATATTTT. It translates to CASSLLGAYRQTGNTIYF.

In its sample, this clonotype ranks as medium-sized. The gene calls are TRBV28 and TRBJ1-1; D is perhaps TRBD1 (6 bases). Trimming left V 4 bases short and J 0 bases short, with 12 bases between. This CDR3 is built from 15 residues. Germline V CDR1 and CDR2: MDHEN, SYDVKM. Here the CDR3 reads CASSSWTVMNTEAFF. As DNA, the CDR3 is TGTGCCAGCAGTTCCTGGACAGTGATGAACACTGAAGCTTTCTTT.

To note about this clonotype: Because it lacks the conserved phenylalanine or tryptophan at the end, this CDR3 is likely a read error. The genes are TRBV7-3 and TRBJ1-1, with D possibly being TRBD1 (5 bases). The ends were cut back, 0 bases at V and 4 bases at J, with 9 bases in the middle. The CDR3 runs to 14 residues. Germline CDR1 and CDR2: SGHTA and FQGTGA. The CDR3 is CASSLTGTSTEAFL. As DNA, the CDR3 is TGTGCCAGCAGCTTAACAGGGACGTCCACTGAAGCTTTCCTT.

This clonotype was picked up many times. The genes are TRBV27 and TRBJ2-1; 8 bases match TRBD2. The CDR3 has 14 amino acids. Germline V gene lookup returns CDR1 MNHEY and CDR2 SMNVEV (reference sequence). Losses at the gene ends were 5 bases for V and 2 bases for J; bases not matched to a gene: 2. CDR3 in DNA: TGTGCCAGCAGTCTAGCGGGCACCTACAATGAGCAGTTCTTC. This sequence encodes CASSLAGTYNEQFF.

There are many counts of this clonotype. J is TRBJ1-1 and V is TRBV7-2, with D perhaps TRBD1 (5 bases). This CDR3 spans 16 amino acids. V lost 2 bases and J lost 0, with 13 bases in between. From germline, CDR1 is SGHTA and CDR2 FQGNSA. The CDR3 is CASSLHRSYLNTEAFF. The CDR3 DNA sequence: TGTGCCAGCAGCTTACACAGGAGCTATCTGAACACTGAAGCTTTCTTT.

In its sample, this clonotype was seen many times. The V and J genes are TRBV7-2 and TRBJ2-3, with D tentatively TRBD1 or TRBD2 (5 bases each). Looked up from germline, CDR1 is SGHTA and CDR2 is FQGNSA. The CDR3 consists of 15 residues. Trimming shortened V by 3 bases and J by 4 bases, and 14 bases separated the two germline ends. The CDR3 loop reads CASSLTPGAPDTQYF. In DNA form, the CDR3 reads TGTGCCAGCAGCTTGACCCCCGGGGCTCCAGATACGCAGTATTTT. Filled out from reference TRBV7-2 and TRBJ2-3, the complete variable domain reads GAGVSQSPSNKVTEKGKDVELRCDPISGHTALYWYRQSLGQGLEFLIYFQGNSAPDKSGLPSDRFSAERTGGSVSTLTIQRTQQEDSAVYLCASSLTPGAPDTQYFGPGTRLTVL.

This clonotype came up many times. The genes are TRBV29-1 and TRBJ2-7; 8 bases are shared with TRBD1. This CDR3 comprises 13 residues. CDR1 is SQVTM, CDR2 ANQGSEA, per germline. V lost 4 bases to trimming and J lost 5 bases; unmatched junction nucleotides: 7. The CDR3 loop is CSVGRQGFDEQYF. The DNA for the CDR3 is TGCAGCGTTGGGAGACAGGGGTTCGACGAGCAGTACTTC.

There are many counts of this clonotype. The CDR3 loop is CASSYFQEYTEAFF. In nucleotides, the CDR3 is TGTGCCAGCAGTTACTTTCAGGAGTACACTGAAGCTTTCTTT. The rearrangement links TRBV6-2 or TRBV6-3 to TRBJ1-1, with no clear D. The CDR3 is made up of 14 amino acids. V lost 1 base to trimming and J lost 3 bases, with 9 bases between them. Germline V gene sequence: CDR1 MNHEY, CDR2 SVGEGT.

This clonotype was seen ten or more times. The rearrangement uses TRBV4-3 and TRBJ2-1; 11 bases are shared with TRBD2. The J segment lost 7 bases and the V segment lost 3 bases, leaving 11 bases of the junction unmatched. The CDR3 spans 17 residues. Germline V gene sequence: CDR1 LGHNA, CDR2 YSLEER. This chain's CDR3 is CASSQTTKTSGENEQFF. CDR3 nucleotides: TGCGCCAGCAGCCAGACGACAAAGACTAGCGGGGAGAATGAGCAGTTCTTC.

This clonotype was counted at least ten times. For the CDR3, the DNA is TGTGCCAGCAGTTACTCAGGACAGGTTAACACTGAAGCTTTCTTT. As protein: CASSYSGQVNTEAFF. The chain joins TRBV6-5 to TRBJ1-1; 7 bases fit TRBD1. CDR3 size: 15 residues. V shed 0 bases and J 2 bases; nucleotides not matched to a gene: 3. Germline V gives CDR1 MNHEY, CDR2 SVGAGI.

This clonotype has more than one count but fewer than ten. Written as DNA, the CDR3 is TGTGCCAGCAGGCCGGGACGGAAGAACACTGAAGCTTTCTTT. This codes for CASRPGRKNTEAFF. The V call is TRBV6-1, the J call TRBJ1-1; possibly TRBD1 for D (5 bases). The ends were cut back, 6 bases at V and 1 base at J, with 12 bases in the middle. In germline, CDR1 is MNHNS, CDR2 SASEGT. The CDR3 is 14 residues long.

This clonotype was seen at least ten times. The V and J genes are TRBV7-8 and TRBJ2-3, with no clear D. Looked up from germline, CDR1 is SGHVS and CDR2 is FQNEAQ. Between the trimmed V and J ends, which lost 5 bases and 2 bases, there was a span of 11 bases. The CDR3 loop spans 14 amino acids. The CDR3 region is CASSAELTTDTQYF. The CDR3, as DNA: TGTGCCAGCAGCGCCGAGCTTACCACAGATACGCAGTATTTT. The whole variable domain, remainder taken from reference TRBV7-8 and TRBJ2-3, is GAGVSQSPRYKVAKRGQDVALRCDPISGHVSLFWYQQALGQGPEFLTYFQNEAQLDKSGLPSDRFFAERPEGSVSTLKIQRTQQEDSAVYLCASSAELTTDTQYFGPGTRLTVL.

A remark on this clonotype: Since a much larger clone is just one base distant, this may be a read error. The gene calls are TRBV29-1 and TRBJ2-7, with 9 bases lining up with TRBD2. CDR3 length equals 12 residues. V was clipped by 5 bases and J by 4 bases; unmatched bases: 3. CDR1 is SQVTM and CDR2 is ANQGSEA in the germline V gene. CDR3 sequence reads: CSVPTSGYEQYF. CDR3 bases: TGCAGCGTTCCGACTAGCGGTTACGAGCAGTACTTC.